The sequence of this TCR beta chain was determined in a study of T cells in tuberculosis. This CDR3 is built from 14 residues. Looked up from germline, CDR1 is SGHTS and CDR2 is YDEGEE. Trimming left V 6 bases short and J 6 bases short, with 19 bases between. Generated by immunoSEQ multiplex PCR, the TCRdb table keeps only in-frame clones and is missing some. The table has roughly 10,000 clones, 90% to 95% seen once. Sequencing input: PBMCs. The V and J genes are TRBV5-8 and TRBJ2-7, with D possibly TRBD2 on 5 matching bases. This receptor was taken from an adult with tuberculosis. CDR3 in DNA: TGTGCCAGCACCTCCCTGGACGGGAATGGCGAGCAGTACTTC. Translated: CASTSLDGNGEQYF.